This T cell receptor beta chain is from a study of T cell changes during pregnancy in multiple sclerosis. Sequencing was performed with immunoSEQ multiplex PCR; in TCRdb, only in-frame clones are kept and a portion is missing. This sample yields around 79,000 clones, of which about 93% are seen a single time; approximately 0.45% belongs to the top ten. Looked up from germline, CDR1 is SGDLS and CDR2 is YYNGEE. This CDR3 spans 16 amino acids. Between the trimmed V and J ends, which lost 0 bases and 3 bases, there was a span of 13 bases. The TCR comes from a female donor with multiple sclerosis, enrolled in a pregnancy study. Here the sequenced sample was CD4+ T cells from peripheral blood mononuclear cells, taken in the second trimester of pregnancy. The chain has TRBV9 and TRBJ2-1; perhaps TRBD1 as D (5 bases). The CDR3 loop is CASSVASGAGYNEQFF. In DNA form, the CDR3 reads TGTGCCAGCAGCGTAGCTAGTGGGGCCGGCTACAATGAGCAGTTCTTC.